This entry describes one T cell receptor (beta chain). The antigen is not known. The sample comes from a study of T cells in Graves' hyperthyroidism and ophthalmopathy. CDR1 is KGHDR and CDR2 is SFDVKD in the germline V gene. V dropped 4 bases and J dropped 2; count of bases not matched to a gene: 4. CDR3 length: 16 amino acids. Points from the study as a whole: The authors' 13 V-J model separated ophthalmopathy from stable hyperthyroidism.

RNA transcripts were the template for amplifying TCR beta CDR3 regions. The study used the HTBI primer set for a first-round RT-PCR of the TCR CDR3. TCRdb re-called the multiplex PCR reads with MiXCR, one entry per CDR3 protein. The table records about 290,000 distinct CDR3 sequences, roughly 18% of them present only once. The V gene is TRBV24-1, the J gene TRBJ2-3; 11 bases are shared with TRBD2. Sequenced sample: blood. This TCR came from a man in his fifties or sixties with Graves' ophthalmopathy. In DNA form, the CDR3 reads TGTGCCACCAGTGAGGGGACTAGCGGTTCCACAGATACGCAGTATTTT. Amino acid sequence: CATSEGTSGSTDTQYF.